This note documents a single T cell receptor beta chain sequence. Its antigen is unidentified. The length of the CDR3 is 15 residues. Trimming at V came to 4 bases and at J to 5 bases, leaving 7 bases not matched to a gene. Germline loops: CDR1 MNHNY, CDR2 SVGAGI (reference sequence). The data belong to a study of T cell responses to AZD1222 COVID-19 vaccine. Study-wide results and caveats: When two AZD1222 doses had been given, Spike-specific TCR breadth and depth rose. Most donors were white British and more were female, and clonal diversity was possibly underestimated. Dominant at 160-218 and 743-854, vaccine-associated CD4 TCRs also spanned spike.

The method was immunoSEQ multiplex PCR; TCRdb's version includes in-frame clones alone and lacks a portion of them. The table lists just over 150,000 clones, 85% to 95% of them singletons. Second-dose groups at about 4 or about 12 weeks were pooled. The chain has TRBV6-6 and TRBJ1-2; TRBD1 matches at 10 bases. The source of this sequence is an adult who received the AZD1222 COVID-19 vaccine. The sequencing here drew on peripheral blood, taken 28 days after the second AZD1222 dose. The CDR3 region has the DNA TGTGCCAGCAGTTCCCTCGACAGGGGGCGTTATGGCTACACCTTC. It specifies CASSSLDRGRYGYTF.